Listed below are T cell receptor beta chains from one sample, sequenced in a study of T-cell memory formation after mild COVID-19. One entry per CDR3 protein results from TCRdb running MiXCR on the 5' RACE reads. The sample records hundreds of thousands of distinct CDR3 sequences, approximately 14% being singletons. Source material: PBMCs or a T cell subset sorted from them (not recorded which). These receptors came from a man aged 18 to 29 who had mild COVID-19 (a few samples of this study predate the infection). Cell type and time point are not known. CDR3s include the opening cysteine and the closing phenylalanine or tryptophan. A D gene is named only where the DNA matches it firmly. Clone size appears in some rows only: once, few, many, or a class for an expanded clone.

>.|TRBV7-9|.|TRBJ2-3
CASSLTGSSTDTQYF
TGTGCCAGCAGCTTAACAGGGTCTAGCACAGATACGCAGTATTTT
>few|TRBV5-1|TRBD2|TRBJ2-3
CASRGWGGSTDTQYF
TGCGCCAGCAGAGGATGGGGGGGGAGCACAGATACGCAGTATTTT
>few|TRBV6-2/TRBV6-3|.|TRBJ2-1
CATMMDRSYNEQFF
TGTGCCACCATGATGGACAGATCCTACAATGAGCAGTTCTTC
>.|TRBV5-1|.|TRBJ1-2
CASSLEGQIYGYTF
TGCGCCAGCAGCTTGGAAGGGCAGATCTATGGCTACACCTTC
>few|TRBV7-2|TRBD2|TRBJ2-7
CASSLLREGPVEQYF
TGTGCCAGCAGCCTCCTCCGGGAGGGGCCGGTCGAGCAGTACTTC
>few|TRBV7-9|TRBD1|TRBJ2-5
CASSLGQGQRYF
TGTGCCAGCAGCTTGGGACAGGGGCAGCGGTACTTC
>few|TRBV5-1|TRBD2|TRBJ2-3
CASSLERGGPDTQYF
TGCGCCAGCAGCTTGGAGCGGGGGGGCCCCGATACGCAGTATTTT
>few|TRBV7-3|.|TRBJ1-1
CASSREGFDTEAFF
TGTGCCAGCAGTCGCGAGGGATTTGACACTGAAGCTTTCTTT
>.|TRBV5-1|TRBD2|TRBJ2-1
CASSSSGGDDEQFF
TGCGCCAGCAGCTCTAGCGGGGGGGATGATGAGCAGTTCTTC
>.|TRBV7-9|.|TRBJ1-2
CASSLTGTGGYTF
TGTGCCAGCAGCCTGACGGGGACCGGTGGCTACACCTTC
>.|TRBV29-1|TRBD1|TRBJ1-2
CSVSWTGLGYTF
TGCAGCGTCTCGTGGACAGGGCTCGGCTACACCTTC
>few|TRBV5-6|.|TRBJ2-1
CASSPLEGYNEQFF
TGTGCCAGCAGCCCCCTCGAAGGTTACAATGAGCAGTTCTTC
>many|TRBV4-2|.|TRBJ1-2
CASSQVFQGRRNYGYTF
TGTGCCAGCAGCCAAGTCTTTCAGGGTAGACGTAACTATGGCTACACCTTC
>.|TRBV5-6|.|TRBJ1-4
CASSRRDTNEKLFFF
.